This T cell receptor (beta chain) is drawn from a study of blood T cell repertoires in COVID-19. The assay was immunoSEQ multiplex PCR, and TCRdb's table has in-frame clones only and misses some. The data contain hundreds of thousands of clones, about 89% of them singletons. For recovered donors of Cohort 3, there were two negative PCRs, clearance, or symptom resolution. Trimming removed 1 base from V and 4 bases from J, with 7 bases in between. The CDR3 is made up of 13 amino acids. Per germline, CDR1 SGHTA and CDR2 FQGTGA. The chain joins TRBV7-3 to TRBJ1-1; D not certain. The clonotype was recovered from a woman between 35 and 50 years old who had recovered from COVID-19. The sequenced material came from PBMCs or T cells enriched from blood (not recorded which). CDR3 in DNA: TGTGCCAGCAGCTTAAACAGCCTCACTGAAGCTTTCTTT. Translation gives CASSLNSLTEAFF.